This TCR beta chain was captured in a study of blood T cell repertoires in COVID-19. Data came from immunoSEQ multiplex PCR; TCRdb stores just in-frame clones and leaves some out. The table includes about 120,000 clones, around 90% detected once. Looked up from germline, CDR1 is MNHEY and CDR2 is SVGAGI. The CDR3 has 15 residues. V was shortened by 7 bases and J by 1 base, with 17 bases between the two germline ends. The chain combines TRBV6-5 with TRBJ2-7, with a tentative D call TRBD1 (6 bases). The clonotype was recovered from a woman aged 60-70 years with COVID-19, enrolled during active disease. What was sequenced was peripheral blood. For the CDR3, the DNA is TGTGCCAGCACCCTAAGTTTGACAGGTTCCTACGAGCAGTACTTC. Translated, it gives CASTLSLTGSYEQYF.